This TCR beta chain was retrieved from a study of low-dose radiotherapy and immunotherapy resistance in tumors. Study-level background: For Cohort 1, fractions of 0.5 Gy were given every 2 weeks, reaching 6.5 Gy overall. Intravenous ipilimumab 1 mg/kg every six weeks was given with nivolumab 240 mg every two weeks.

Time point in this sample: before trial treatment. Every donor was treated with nivolumab, ipilimumab, aspirin, low-dose cyclophosphamide and also low-dose radiotherapy. Enrollment required an advanced solid tumor negative for tumor-infiltrating lymphocytes. This clonotype was detected many times. CDR3 length equals 14 residues. Losses at the gene ends were 10 bases for V and 1 base for J; bases not matched to a gene: 5. Primers used for first-strand cDNA, a TRAV- and TRBV-specific set, covered both alpha and beta chains. TCRs were put through 20 to 25 PCR cycles of amplification with Phusion. A constant-region primer and the V-primer adapter served as the primer pair. TCRdb re-analysed the reads in MiXCR, keeping a single row per CDR3 protein. The sample lists about 60,000 distinct CDR3 sequences, approximately 25% occurring once.

This specimen was PBMCs, taken before treatment. This chain links TRBV12-3 or TRBV12-4 with TRBJ2-3; 10 nucleotides line up with TRBD2. This clonotype was obtained from a male donor with prostate cancer. CDR3 DNA: TGTGCCACCGCCCTAGCGGGGGGCACAGATACGCAGTATTTT. Its translation is CATALAGGTDTQYF.